These 28 T cell receptor beta chains were sequenced from one sample in a study of shared clonotypes between healthy human individuals. Method: immunoSEQ multiplex PCR; TCRdb's copy keeps in-frame clones and lacks some. The sample yields a few hundred thousand clones, roughly 84% seen once. Sequencing was carried out using memory CD8+ T cells sorted from blood. Sample subset: CD45RO+ cells pooled with CCR7-negative TemRA cells. The source of these receptors is a young man in good health.

As for this clone: The same CDR3 is also encoded by other DNA sequences in this sample. The chain uses TRBV9 and TRBJ2-7; D remains unclear. Looked up from germline, CDR1 is SGDLS and CDR2 is YYNGEE. CDR3 length equals 12 residues. Trimming pared 3 bases from V and 4 bases from J, leaving 8 bases between. CDR3 DNA: TGTGCCAGCAGCGGTCAGAGTTACGAGCAGTACTTC. It codes for CASSGQSYEQYF.

The chain uses TRBV20-1 and TRBJ2-3; D is unclear. Trimming removed 0 bases at V and 6 bases at J, with 4 bases between. CDR3 length equals 11 residues. The germline CDR1 and CDR2 sequences are DFQATT and SNEGSKA (reference sequence). CDR3 sequence reads: CSARERDTQYF. The CDR3 DNA sequence: TGCAGTGCTAGAGAACGGGATACGCAGTATTTT.

This sequence joins TRBV5-4 and TRBJ1-4, with a tentative D call TRBD1 (6 bases). The ends were cut back, 0 bases at V and 5 bases at J, with 14 bases in the middle. CDR1 and CDR2 (germline): SGHNT, YYREEE (reference sequence). The CDR3 contains 16 residues. The CDR3, as DNA: TGTGCCAGCAGCTTGGCCTCAGGGGCCTCCAATGAAAAACTGTTTTTT. As protein: CASSLASGASNEKLFF.

This rearrangement joins TRBV9 to TRBJ2-1; 10 bases are shared with TRBD2. From germline, CDR1 is SGDLS and CDR2 YYNGEE. V lost 0 bases to trimming and J lost 7 bases; unmatched junction nucleotides: 10. The CDR3 has 17 residues. CDR3 DNA: TGTGCCAGCAGCGTAGAGGCGGGGCTAGCGGGAGTTAATGAGCAGTTCTTC. It yields the protein CASSVEAGLAGVNEQFF. Full variable domain (rest looked up from reference TRBV9 and TRBJ2-1): DSGVTQTPKHLITATGQRVTLRCSPRSGDLSVYWYQQSLDQGLQFLIQYYNGEERAKGNILERFSAQQFPDLHSELNLSSLELGDSALYFCASSVEAGLAGVNEQFFGPGTRLTVL.

The CDR3 DNA is TGTGCCAGCAGCCCAGACAGGTTTCGAGAGACCCAGTACTTC. It is translated as CASSPDRFRETQYF. This rearrangement joins TRBV7-9 to TRBJ2-5; maybe TRBD1 (6 bases). The CDR3 runs to 14 residues. Trimming pared 5 bases from V and 4 bases from J, leaving 14 bases between. Germline V CDR1 and CDR2: SEHNR, FQNEAQ (reference sequence).

This clone was detected a few times. This sequence joins TRBV11-2 and TRBJ2-5; TRBD2 matches 7 bases. Losses at the gene ends were 5 bases for V and 4 bases for J; bases not matched to a gene: 7. Germline V gives CDR1 SGHAT, CDR2 FQNNGV. This CDR3 contains 14 residues. The CDR3 nucleotides read TGTGCCAGCAGCCCTAGTCCGGGGGGAGAGACCCAGTACTTC. Residues: CASSPSPGGETQYF.

The gene calls are TRBV13 and TRBJ1-3; D is uncertain. The V and J ends lost 4 bases and 4 bases respectively, with 17 bases between them. The CDR3 spans 16 residues. CDR1 is PRHDT, CDR2 FYEKMQ, per germline (reference sequence). The chain's CDR3 is CASSSFRSVEGNTIYF. The CDR3 nucleotides are TGTGCCAGCAGCTCCTTTCGATCGGTGGAGGGAAACACCATATATTTT.

J is TRBJ1-2 and V is TRBV7-4, with a weak D call TRBD1 (6 bases). CDR1 and CDR2 from the germline V gene are SGHVT and SQSDAQ. Trimming left V 2 bases short and J 2 bases short, with 9 bases between. The CDR3 has 14 residues. The CDR3 here is CASSLPQGNYGYTF. As DNA, the CDR3 is TGTGCCAGCAGCTTACCACAGGGCAACTATGGCTACACCTTC.

V and J are TRBV7-9 and TRBJ2-5, with 11 bases aligning to TRBD1. Germline values: CDR1 SEHNR, CDR2 FQNEAQ (reference sequence). The CDR3 is made up of 16 amino acids. With 5 bases clipped from V and 5 bases from J, the junction kept 10 bases outside the gene matches. The CDR3 coding sequence is TGTGCCAGCAGCCCCTGGACAGGGGGCGCGGATGAGACCCAGTACTTC. Protein: CASSPWTGGADETQYF.

V and J are TRBV7-9 and TRBJ2-1; D remains ambiguous. The germline V gene has CDR1 SEHNR and CDR2 FQNEAQ (reference sequence). The germline V and J ends were trimmed by 7 bases and 9 bases, with 19 bases remaining between them. The CDR3 is made up of 14 amino acids. As DNA, the CDR3 is TGTGCCAGCACCGCCTCGTTCGCGTGGGGTGAGCAGTTCTTC. Translation gives CASTASFAWGEQFF.

V usage is TRBV7-8 and J usage is TRBJ1-2; D gene ambiguous. Trimming took off 0 bases at V and 1 base at J, with 6 bases between the two ends. Germline CDR1 reads SGHVS; CDR2 reads FQNEAQ. This CDR3 is built from 14 residues. DNA for the CDR3: TGTGCCAGCAGCTTAGCGGTCGGTAACTATGGCTACACCTTC. Amino acids: CASSLAVGNYGYTF.

The chain links TRBV2 to TRBJ2-5, with 7 nucleotides matching TRBD2. Germline CDR1 SNHLY, CDR2 FYNNEI. V trimming: 2 bases; J trimming: 1 base; junction bases outside the gene matches: 13. The length of the CDR3 is 18 residues. CDR3 DNA: TGTGCCAGCAGTGAACGCCAGTCCCTAGCGGAGCTCCAAGAGACCCAGTACTTC. It translates to CASSERQSLAELQETQYF.

The J gene is TRBJ2-3, the V gene TRBV7-9; D is uncertain. This CDR3 has 14 amino acids. The germline V gene encodes CDR1 SEHNR and CDR2 FQNEAQ (reference sequence). V lost 6 bases to trimming and J lost 1 base, with 11 bases between them. The CDR3 region has the DNA TGTGCCAGCAGTCCCTTTGGGGGCACAGATACGCAGTATTTT. This translates into CASSPFGGTDTQYF.

The chain combines TRBV9 with TRBJ2-7; 8 bases fit TRBD1. With V trimmed by 3 bases and J by 0 bases, 8 bases remained unmatched. The CDR3 is 16 amino acids. Germline CDR1 is SGDLS and CDR2 is YYNGEE. The CDR3 region has the DNA TGTGCCAGCAGCGGCACGACAGGGGCCCGCTCCTACGAGCAGTACTTC. Translating it yields CASSGTTGARSYEQYF.

The chain is built from TRBV27 and TRBJ2-5, with TRBD2 matching 11 bases. The J call may be wrong; the DNA end is better matched by TRBJ2-7. In germline, CDR1 is MNHEY, CDR2 SMNVEV (reference sequence). This CDR3 has 15 amino acids. CDR3 coding DNA: TGTGCCAGCGGAACACTTAGCGGGGGGGCATACGAGCAGTACTTC. Encoded protein: CASGTLSGGAYEQYF.

The chain has TRBV6-4 and TRBJ1-1, with D possibly TRBD1 on 5 matching bases. With 10 bases removed from V and 0 bases from J, the gap between germline ends came to 21 bases. The CDR3 has 16 amino acids. The germline V gene encodes CDR1 MRHNA and CDR2 SNTAGT. In DNA, the CDR3 is TGTGCCACCCCACCCAGGGAGCCGCCCATGAACACTGAAGCTTTCTTT. Its translation is CATPPREPPMNTEAFF.

CDR3 region: CANEGMADTQYF. As DNA, the CDR3 is TGTGCCAACGAAGGCATGGCGGATACGCAGTATTTT. The rearrangement uses TRBV2 and TRBJ2-3; D call uncertain. The CDR3 has 12 amino acids. The V end was cut by 10 bases, the J end by 6 bases, with 14 bases between. Germline values: CDR1 SNHLY, CDR2 FYNNEI. The variable domain in full, with the rest retrieved from reference TRBV2 and TRBJ2-3, is EPEVTQTPSHQVTQMGQEVILRCVPISNHLYFYWYRQILGQKVEFLVSFYNNEISEKSEIFDDQFSVERPDGSNFTLKIRSTKLEDSAMYFCANEGMADTQYFGPGTRLTVL.

Concerning this clone itself: The identical CDR3 is also encoded by other nucleotide sequences in the sample. V is TRBV18 and J is TRBJ2-7, with TRBD1 matching over 7 bases. CDR3 length: 15 residues. Germline CDR1 KGHSH, CDR2 LQKENI. With 6 bases clipped from V and 1 base from J, the junction kept 9 bases outside the gene matches. Here the CDR3 reads CASSPAGTESYEQYF. In DNA, the CDR3 is TGTGCCAGCTCCCCGGCCGGGACAGAGTCCTACGAGCAGTACTTC.

Only one count was recorded for this clone. The rearrangement uses TRBV19 and TRBJ2-7, with D tentatively TRBD2 (6 bases). The V and J ends lost 1 base and 5 bases respectively, with 6 bases between them. Germline V CDR1 and CDR2: LNHDA, SQIVND (reference sequence). CDR3 length: 12 residues. The DNA of the CDR3 is TGTGCCAGTAGTATAGCGGGAGACGAGCAGTACTTC. Protein: CASSIAGDEQYF.

The chain employs TRBV7-9 and TRBJ1-2, with D possibly being TRBD1 (5 bases). CDR1 SEHNR and CDR2 FQNEAQ come from the germline V gene (reference sequence). Trimming took 1 base from V and 5 from J, leaving 14 bases between them. This CDR3 contains 15 residues. For the CDR3, the DNA is TGTGCCAGCAGCTTAGGGGACGGTGCGGGATATGGCTACACCTTC. Translation gives CASSLGDGAGYGYTF.

The chain is built from TRBV5-6 and TRBJ2-3; 11 nucleotides line up with TRBD2. V lost 4 bases and J lost 4; bases outside the gene matches: 2. CDR1 is SGHDT and CDR2 is YYEEEE in the germline V gene. The CDR3 totals 14 residues. The CDR3 region has the DNA TGTGCCAGCAGCCTTAGCGGGAGGGCAGATACGCAGTATTTT. Residues: CASSLSGRADTQYF.

The chain uses TRBV5-4 and TRBJ2-1; weak D call: TRBD2 (5 bases). CDR1 is SGHNT, CDR2 YYREEE, per germline (reference sequence). The V end was cut by 2 bases, the J end by 0 bases, with 15 bases between. The CDR3 contains 17 residues. The CDR3 is CASSFFVGLSSYNEQFF. The CDR3 coding sequence is TGTGCCAGCAGCTTCTTCGTTGGACTGAGCTCCTACAATGAGCAGTTCTTC.

The rearrangement joins TRBV7-9 to TRBJ1-4; maybe TRBD1 (6 bases). The germline V gene has CDR1 SEHNR and CDR2 FQNEAQ (reference sequence). This CDR3 has 15 residues. Between the trimmed V and J ends, which lost 0 bases and 6 bases, there was a span of 11 bases. CDR3 sequence (DNA): TGTGCCAGCAGCTTAGCGCAGGGGATGGATGAAAAACTGTTTTTT. Protein sequence: CASSLAQGMDEKLFF.

The genes are TRBV5-6 and TRBJ2-7, with TRBD1 matching 9 bases. Losses at the gene ends were 0 bases for V and 5 bases for J; bases not matched to a gene: 9. CDR1 is SGHDT, CDR2 YYEEEE, per germline. The CDR3 spans 16 residues. The CDR3 nucleotides read TGTGCCAGCAGCTTGGCCGGACAGGGGTGGATCGACGAGCAGTACTTC. Translation gives CASSLAGQGWIDEQYF.

The rearrangement links TRBV11-2 to TRBJ2-7, with 9 bases matching TRBD2. This CDR3 region has 14 residues. The germline gives CDR1 SGHAT, CDR2 FQNNGV. V trimming: 4 bases; J trimming: 3 bases; junction bases outside the gene matches: 4. The CDR3 nucleotides are TGTGCCAGCAGCTCTATAGCGGGAGTCTACGAGCAGTACTTC. It specifies CASSSIAGVYEQYF.

The V call is TRBV9, the J call TRBJ2-7, with D possibly being TRBD2 (7 bases). CDR1 SGDLS and CDR2 YYNGEE come from the germline V gene. CDR3 length: 14 amino acids. Trimming removed 5 bases at V and 4 bases at J, with 16 bases between. CDR3 in amino acids: CASSYGRGGYEQYF. The CDR3 nucleotides read TGTGCCAGCAGTTACGGCAGGGGAGGGTACGAGCAGTACTTC.

The chain is built from TRBV7-9 and TRBJ1-2; no clear D gene. Germline loops: CDR1 SEHNR, CDR2 FQNEAQ (reference sequence). The CDR3 extends over 14 amino acids. Trimming took off 4 bases at V and 8 bases at J, with 17 bases between the two ends. CDR3 loop: CASSSHPVIQGYTF. CDR3 nucleotides: TGTGCCAGCAGCTCCCACCCGGTGATACAGGGCTACACCTTC.

The CDR3: CASSQSGSGETQYF. DNA for the CDR3: TGTGCCAGCAGCCAATCTGGGTCAGGGGAGACCCAGTACTTC. The chain joins TRBV7-9 to TRBJ2-5; perhaps TRBD1 as D (5 bases). Germline V lookup: CDR1 SEHNR, CDR2 FQNEAQ (reference sequence). The CDR3 contains 14 residues. V was shortened by 5 bases and J by 5 bases, with 15 bases between the two germline ends.